These T cell receptor beta chains were read from a single sample in a study of T-cell reconstitution after alpha-beta-depleted transplantation in children. TCRdb ran MiXCR on the PCR reads and lists one entry per CDR3 protein. The sample includes 230,000 or so distinct CDR3 sequences, about 9.6% of them seen just once. The specimen comprised PBMCs from the stem cell graft donor, sampled from the stem cell graft. The receptors derive from a human donor who donated a stem cell graft to a child with SCID. The CDR3 runs from the conserved cysteine through the conserved F or W. The order of the fields is clone size, D gene, CDR3 length, J gene, V gene, CDR3 protein, CDR3 DNA. A D gene is named only where the DNA matches it firmly. The size of a clone is reported for some rows only, either as once, few or many, or as a class for expanded clones.

abundance: .; d_gene: .; len: 10; j_gene: TRBJ1-1; v_gene: TRBV20-1; CDR3aa: CSASLLRAFF; CDR3nt: TGCAGTGCTAGCCTACTCCGAGCTTTCTTT
abundance: many; d_gene: TRBD2; len: 12; j_gene: TRBJ2-3; v_gene: TRBV6-6; CDR3aa: CASYFGSGGLYF; CDR3nt: TGTGCCAGCTACTTTGGCAGCGGGGGGTTGTATTTT
abundance: many; d_gene: .; len: 13; j_gene: TRBJ2-5; v_gene: TRBV2; CDR3aa: CASSDRDQETQYF; CDR3nt: TGTGCCAGCAGTGATAGGGACCAAGAGACCCAGTACTTC
abundance: many; d_gene: TRBD1; len: 16; j_gene: TRBJ2-7; v_gene: TRBV11-2; CDR3aa: CASSPGPDRSSYEQYF; CDR3nt: TGTGCCAGCAGCCCCGGACCGGACAGGAGCTCCTACGAGCAGTACTTC
abundance: many; d_gene: TRBD2; len: 19; j_gene: TRBJ2-3; v_gene: TRBV5-1; CDR3aa: CASSRTGTSGGLSTDTQYF; CDR3nt: TGCGCCAGCAGCAGAACCGGGACTAGCGGGGGGCTCAGCACAGATACGCAGTATTTT
abundance: many; d_gene: .; len: 14; j_gene: TRBJ1-6; v_gene: TRBV5-1; CDR3aa: CASSTGLYNSPLHF; CDR3nt: TGCGCCAGCAGTACCGGACTTTATAATTCACCCCTCCACTTT
abundance: .; d_gene: .; len: 15; j_gene: TRBJ1-5; v_gene: TRBV6-2/TRBV6-3; CDR3aa: CASSYPGGVNQPQHF; CDR3nt: TGTGCCAGCAGTTACCCAGGAGGGGTTAATCAGCCCCAGCATTTT
abundance: .; d_gene: .; len: 18; j_gene: TRBJ2-7; v_gene: TRBV12-3/TRBV12-4; CDR3aa: CASCLARKGSRVQDEQYF; CDR3nt: TGTGCCAGCTGTTTAGCGCGTAAGGGCAGCCGAGTCCAGGACGAGCAGTACTTC
abundance: many; d_gene: .; len: 15; j_gene: TRBJ1-1; v_gene: TRBV5-1; CDR3aa: CASRGGRWVNTEAFF; CDR3nt: TGCGCCAGCAGGGGGGGACGGTGGGTGAATACTGAAGCTTTCTTT
abundance: many; d_gene: .; len: 13; j_gene: TRBJ1-4; v_gene: TRBV5-1; CDR3aa: CASSLDPEEKLFF; CDR3nt: TGCGCCAGCAGCTTGGACCCAGAAGAAAAACTGTTTTTT
abundance: many; d_gene: .; len: 14; j_gene: TRBJ2-3; v_gene: TRBV10-3; CDR3aa: CAIRAGTSTDTQYF; CDR3nt: TGTGCCATCCGGGCAGGGACTAGCACAGATACGCAGTATTTT
abundance: .; d_gene: TRBD1; len: 18; j_gene: TRBJ2-3; v_gene: TRBV18; CDR3aa: CASSPTRGQGPSTDTQYF; CDR3nt: TGTGCCAGCTCACCAACCCGCGGACAGGGTCCTAGCACAGATACGCAGTATTTT
abundance: many; d_gene: TRBD1; len: 17; j_gene: TRBJ2-2; v_gene: TRBV24-1; CDR3aa: CATSVSPGQGVTGELFF; CDR3nt: TGTGCCACCAGTGTTTCTCCCGGCCAGGGGGTGACCGGGGAGCTGTTTTTT
abundance: many; d_gene: .; len: 16; j_gene: TRBJ1-1; v_gene: TRBV5-4; CDR3aa: CASSLGGRPGNTEAFF; CDR3nt: TGTGCCAGCAGCTTGGGCGGGCGCCCGGGGAACACTGAAGCTTTCTTT
abundance: many; d_gene: .; len: 13; j_gene: TRBJ2-5; v_gene: TRBV20-1; CDR3aa: CSAWAGGPKTQYF; CDR3nt: TGCAGTGCTTGGGCCGGGGGGCCGAAGACCCAGTACTTC
abundance: many; d_gene: .; len: 14; j_gene: TRBJ2-5; v_gene: TRBV5-4; CDR3aa: CASSGEGYQETQYF; CDR3nt: TGTGCCAGCAGCGGTGAGGGGTACCAAGAGACCCAGTACTTC
abundance: many; d_gene: .; len: 17; j_gene: TRBJ2-1; v_gene: TRBV7-9; CDR3aa: CASSPEQRGVTYNEQFF; CDR3nt: TGTGCCAGCAGCCCTGAGCAGAGAGGGGTCACCTACAATGAGCAGTTCTTC
abundance: many; d_gene: TRBD1; len: 15; j_gene: TRBJ2-3; v_gene: TRBV5-1; CDR3aa: CASSLEDRVADTQYF; CDR3nt: TGCGCCAGCAGCTTGGAGGACAGGGTGGCAGATACGCAGTATTTT
abundance: many; d_gene: TRBD2; len: 15; j_gene: TRBJ2-1; v_gene: TRBV11-2; CDR3aa: CASSLGRGFKNEQFF; CDR3nt: TGTGCCAGCAGCTTAGGGCGGGGGTTCAAGAATGAGCAGTTCTTC
abundance: many; d_gene: .; len: 15; j_gene: TRBJ2-3; v_gene: TRBV20-1; CDR3aa: CSAARLSGASDTQYF; CDR3nt: TGCAGTGCTGCCCGACTATCCGGGGCGTCAGATACGCAGTATTTT
abundance: many; d_gene: TRBD2; len: 14; j_gene: TRBJ2-3; v_gene: TRBV20-1; CDR3aa: CSARSGGAGGTQYF; CDR3nt: TGCAGTGCTAGAAGCGGGGGGGCAGGAGGTACGCAGTATTTT
abundance: .; d_gene: .; len: 18; j_gene: TRBJ2-6; v_gene: TRBV4-2; CDR3aa: CASSPVPGDLSGANVLTF; CDR3nt: TGTGCCAGCAGCCCAGTTCCGGGGGATCTCTCTGGGGCCAACGTCCTGACTTTC
abundance: many; d_gene: .; len: 14; j_gene: TRBJ2-7; v_gene: TRBV27; CDR3aa: CASSLVAGDYEQYF; CDR3nt: TGTGCCAGCAGTTTAGTGGCAGGCGACTACGAGCAGTACTTC
abundance: many; d_gene: TRBD1; len: 16; j_gene: TRBJ2-1; v_gene: TRBV5-5; CDR3aa: CASSMLTGSTYNEQFF; CDR3nt: TGTGCCAGCAGCATGTTGACAGGGAGCACCTACAATGAGCAGTTCTTC
abundance: many; d_gene: .; len: 13; j_gene: TRBJ2-3; v_gene: TRBV5-1; CDR3aa: CASSFGHGDTQYF; CDR3nt: TGCGCCAGCAGCTTTGGACACGGCGATACGCAGTATTTT
abundance: many; d_gene: .; len: 16; j_gene: TRBJ2-2; v_gene: TRBV7-9; CDR3aa: CASSPLLGSSPGELFF; CDR3nt: TGTGCCAGCAGCCCCTTGCTCGGGAGCTCTCCCGGGGAGCTGTTTTTT
abundance: many; d_gene: .; len: 14; j_gene: TRBJ1-1; v_gene: TRBV7-9; CDR3aa: CASSLKSLNTEAFF; CDR3nt: TGTGCCAGCAGCTTGAAGAGCTTGAACACTGAAGCTTTCTTT
abundance: many; d_gene: .; len: 15; j_gene: TRBJ2-7; v_gene: TRBV5-6; CDR3aa: CASSLWVRVRDEQYF; CDR3nt: TGTGCCAGCAGCTTGTGGGTCCGGGTCCGGGACGAGCAGTACTTC
abundance: .; d_gene: .; len: 14; j_gene: TRBJ2-1; v_gene: TRBV7-8; CDR3aa: CASSYGTLHNEQFF; CDR3nt: TGTGCCAGCAGCTACGGGACTCTCCACAATGAGCAGTTCTTC
abundance: many; d_gene: TRBD1; len: 14; j_gene: TRBJ2-7; v_gene: TRBV27; CDR3aa: CASGTGQGLHEQYF; CDR3nt: TGTGCCAGCGGCACGGGACAGGGGCTCCACGAGCAGTACTTC
abundance: .; d_gene: .; len: 13; j_gene: TRBJ2-2; v_gene: TRBV24-1; CDR3aa: CATRDSNTGELFF; CDR3nt: TGTGCCACCAGGGACAGCAACACCGGGGAGCTGTTTTTT
abundance: .; d_gene: TRBD1; len: 14; j_gene: TRBJ2-7; v_gene: TRBV25-1; CDR3aa: CASSEGQGSAEQYF; CDR3nt: TGTGCCAGCAGTGAGGGACAGGGGTCCGCCGAGCAGTACTTC
abundance: many; d_gene: TRBD1; len: 18; j_gene: TRBJ2-3; v_gene: TRBV25-1; CDR3aa: CASSVLPGQGAITDTQYF; CDR3nt: TGTGCCAGCAGTGTACTACCGGGTCAGGGGGCTATCACAGATACGCAGTATTTT
abundance: many; d_gene: .; len: 16; j_gene: TRBJ2-3; v_gene: TRBV5-1; CDR3aa: CASSLGVSPSTDTQYF; CDR3nt: TGCGCCAGCAGCTTGGGTGTATCCCCTAGCACAGATACGCAGTATTTT
abundance: many; d_gene: .; len: 14; j_gene: TRBJ1-1; v_gene: TRBV7-2; CDR3aa: CASSPRQANTEAFF; CDR3nt: TGTGCCAGCAGCCCCCGACAGGCGAACACTGAAGCTTTCTTT
abundance: many; d_gene: TRBD2; len: 16; j_gene: TRBJ2-3; v_gene: TRBV20-1; CDR3aa: CSARASFTSGGDTQYF; CDR3nt: TGCAGTGCTAGAGCTTCCTTTACTAGCGGGGGTGATACGCAGTATTTT
abundance: .; d_gene: TRBD1; len: 13; j_gene: TRBJ2-7; v_gene: TRBV13; CDR3aa: CASSLTGGGEQYF; CDR3nt: TGTGCCAGCAGCTTGACAGGGGGGGGAGAGCAGTACTTC
abundance: .; d_gene: TRBD1; len: 18; j_gene: TRBJ1-2; v_gene: TRBV11-2; CDR3aa: CASSLVYRGQGSYYGYTF; CDR3nt: TGTGCCAGCAGCTTAGTGTACCGAGGACAGGGGAGTTACTATGGCTACACCTTC
abundance: many; d_gene: TRBD1; len: 19; j_gene: TRBJ2-3; v_gene: TRBV4-3; CDR3aa: CASSQDYSRTGGSTDTQYF; CDR3nt: TGCGCCAGCAGCCAAGATTACAGTCGGACAGGCGGTAGCACAGATACGCAGTATTTT
abundance: many; d_gene: .; len: 15; j_gene: TRBJ1-3; v_gene: TRBV6-5; CDR3aa: CASSYSTASGNTIYF; CDR3nt: TGTGCCAGCAGTTACTCGACCGCCTCTGGAAACACCATATATTTT
abundance: .; d_gene: .; len: 15; j_gene: TRBJ1-1; v_gene: TRBV4-1; CDR3aa: CASSQVQGGGTEAFF; CDR3nt: TGCGCCAGCAGCCAAGTACAGGGAGGAGGGACTGAAGCTTTCTTT
abundance: many; d_gene: .; len: 17; j_gene: TRBJ2-2; v_gene: TRBV5-1; CDR3aa: CASSLVPQKGTTGELFF; CDR3nt: TGCGCCAGCAGCTTAGTCCCCCAGAAAGGAACCACCGGGGAGCTGTTTTTT
abundance: many; d_gene: .; len: 14; j_gene: TRBJ2-1; v_gene: TRBV6-2/TRBV6-3; CDR3aa: CASSPRGGGSEQFF; CDR3nt: TGTGCCAGCAGTCCCAGAGGGGGGGGCAGTGAGCAGTTCTTC
abundance: many; d_gene: .; len: 15; j_gene: TRBJ2-3; v_gene: TRBV6-1; CDR3aa: CATKLRGYQEDTQYF; CDR3nt: TGTGCCACCAAATTAAGGGGTTATCAGGAAGATACGCAGTATTTT
abundance: many; d_gene: TRBD1; len: 15; j_gene: TRBJ1-1; v_gene: TRBV20-1; CDR3aa: CSASRPGQFNTEAFF; CDR3nt: TGCAGTGCTTCTCGACCGGGACAGTTTAACACTGAAGCTTTCTTT
abundance: .; d_gene: TRBD2; len: 17; j_gene: TRBJ2-3; v_gene: TRBV7-2; CDR3aa: CASSHVSLAGGGDTQYF; CDR3nt: TGTGCCAGCAGCCACGTTTCTCTAGCGGGGGGTGGAGATACGCAGTATTTT
abundance: many; d_gene: .; len: 12; j_gene: TRBJ2-3; v_gene: TRBV5-1; CDR3aa: CASSFFADTQYF; CDR3nt: TGCGCCAGCAGCTTTTTCGCAGATACGCAGTATTTT
abundance: few; d_gene: .; len: 15; j_gene: TRBJ2-2; v_gene: TRBV6-2/TRBV6-3; CDR3aa: CASSSLAVNTGELFF; CDR3nt: TGTGCCAGCAGTTCACTAGCTGTGAACACCGGGGAGCTGTTTTTT
abundance: many; d_gene: .; len: 13; j_gene: TRBJ1-1; v_gene: TRBV30; CDR3aa: CAWSLARNTEAFF; CDR3nt: TGTGCCTGGAGTCTGGCGAGGAACACTGAAGCTTTCTTT
abundance: .; d_gene: .; len: 14; j_gene: TRBJ1-1; v_gene: TRBV4-2; CDR3aa: CASSQGGGVPEAFF; CDR3nt: TGTGCCAGCAGCCAGGGTGGCGGGGTCCCTGAAGCTTTCTTT
abundance: many; d_gene: TRBD2; len: 16; j_gene: TRBJ2-1; v_gene: TRBV5-1; CDR3aa: CASRENAGGLDNEQFF; CDR3nt: TGCGCCAGCAGGGAGAACGCGGGGGGGCTAGACAATGAGCAGTTCTTC
abundance: .; d_gene: .; len: 13; j_gene: TRBJ1-2; v_gene: TRBV12-3/TRBV12-4; CDR3aa: CASSLGAWDGYTF; CDR3nt: TGTGCCAGCAGCCTAGGGGCCTGGGATGGCTACACCTTC
abundance: many; d_gene: TRBD1; len: 14; j_gene: TRBJ2-5; v_gene: TRBV5-1; CDR3aa: CASSRGQGQETQYF; CDR3nt: TGCGCCAGCAGCAGAGGACAGGGCCAAGAGACCCAGTACTTC
abundance: many; d_gene: .; len: 13; j_gene: TRBJ1-2; v_gene: TRBV7-8; CDR3aa: CASSSASTYGYTF; CDR3nt: TGTGCCAGCAGCTCCGCAAGCACCTATGGCTACACCTTC
abundance: many; d_gene: .; len: 16; j_gene: TRBJ2-7; v_gene: TRBV29-1; CDR3aa: CSVEDPIRLKPYEQYF; CDR3nt: TGCAGCGTTGAAGATCCCATCCGACTGAAACCCTACGAGCAGTACTTC
abundance: .; d_gene: .; len: 15; j_gene: TRBJ2-1; v_gene: TRBV18; CDR3aa: CASSPPAGRNNEQFF; CDR3nt: TGTGCCAGCTCACCACCGGCGGGGCGGAACAATGAGCAGTTCTTC
abundance: many; d_gene: .; len: 14; j_gene: TRBJ1-6; v_gene: TRBV5-5; CDR3aa: CASTRLDYDSPLHF; CDR3nt: TGTGCCAGCACCCGCTTGGACTATGATTCACCCCTCCACTTT